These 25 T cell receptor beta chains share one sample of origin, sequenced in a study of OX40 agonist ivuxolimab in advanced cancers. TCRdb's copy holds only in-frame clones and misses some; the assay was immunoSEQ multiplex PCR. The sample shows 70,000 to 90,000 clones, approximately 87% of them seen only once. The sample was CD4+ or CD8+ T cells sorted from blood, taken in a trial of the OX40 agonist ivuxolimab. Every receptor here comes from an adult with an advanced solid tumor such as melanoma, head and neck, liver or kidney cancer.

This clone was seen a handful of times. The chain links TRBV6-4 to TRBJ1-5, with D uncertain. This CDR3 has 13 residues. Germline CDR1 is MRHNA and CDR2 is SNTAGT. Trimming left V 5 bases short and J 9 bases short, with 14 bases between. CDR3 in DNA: TGTGCCAGCAGTCCAGAGACGGAAGGGCCCCAGCATTTT. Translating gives CASSPETEGPQHF.

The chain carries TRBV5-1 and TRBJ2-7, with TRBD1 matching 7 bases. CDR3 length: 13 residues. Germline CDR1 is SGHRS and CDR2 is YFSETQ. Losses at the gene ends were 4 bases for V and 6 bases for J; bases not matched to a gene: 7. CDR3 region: CASSQDRAGEQYF. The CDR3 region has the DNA TGCGCCAGCAGCCAAGACAGGGCGGGCGAGCAGTACTTC.

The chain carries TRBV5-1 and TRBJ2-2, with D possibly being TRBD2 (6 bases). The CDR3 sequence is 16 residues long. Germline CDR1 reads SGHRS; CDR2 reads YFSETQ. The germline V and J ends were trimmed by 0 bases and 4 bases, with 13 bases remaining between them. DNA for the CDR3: TGCGCCAGCAGCTTGGTAGATGGCGGGATCACCGGGGAGCTGTTTTTT. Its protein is CASSLVDGGITGELFF.

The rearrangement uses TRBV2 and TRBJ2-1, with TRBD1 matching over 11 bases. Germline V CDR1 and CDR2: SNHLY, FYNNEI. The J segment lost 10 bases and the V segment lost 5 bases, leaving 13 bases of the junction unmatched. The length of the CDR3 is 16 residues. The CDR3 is CASSQGQGVFEAEQFF. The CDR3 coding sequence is TGTGCCAGCAGTCAGGGACAGGGGGTCTTCGAAGCAGAGCAGTTCTTC.

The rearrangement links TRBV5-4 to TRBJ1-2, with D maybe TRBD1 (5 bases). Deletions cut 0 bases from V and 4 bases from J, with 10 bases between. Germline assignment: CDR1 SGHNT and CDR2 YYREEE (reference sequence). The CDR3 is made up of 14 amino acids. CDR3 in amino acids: CASSLGGVVYGYTF. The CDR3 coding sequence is TGTGCCAGCAGCTTGGGGGGGGTGGTCTATGGCTACACCTTC.

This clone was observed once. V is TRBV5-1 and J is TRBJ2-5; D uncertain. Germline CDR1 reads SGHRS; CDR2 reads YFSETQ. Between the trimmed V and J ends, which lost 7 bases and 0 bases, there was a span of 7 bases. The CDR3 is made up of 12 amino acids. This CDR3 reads CASQANQETQYF. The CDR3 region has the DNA TGCGCCAGCCAAGCCAACCAAGAGACCCAGTACTTC. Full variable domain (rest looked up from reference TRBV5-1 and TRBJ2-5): KAGVTQTPRYLIKTRGQQVTLSCSPISGHRSVSWYQQTPGQGLQFLFEYFSETQRNKGNFPGRFSGRQFSNSRSEMNVSTLELGDSALYLCASQANQETQYFGPGTRLLVL.

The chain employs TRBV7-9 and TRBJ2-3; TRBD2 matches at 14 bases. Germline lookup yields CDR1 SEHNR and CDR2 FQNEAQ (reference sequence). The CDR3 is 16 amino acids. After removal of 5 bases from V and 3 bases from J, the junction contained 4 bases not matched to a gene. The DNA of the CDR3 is TGTGCCAGCAGCCTGGGACTAGCGGGAGCTACAGATACGCAGTATTTT. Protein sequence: CASSLGLAGATDTQYF.

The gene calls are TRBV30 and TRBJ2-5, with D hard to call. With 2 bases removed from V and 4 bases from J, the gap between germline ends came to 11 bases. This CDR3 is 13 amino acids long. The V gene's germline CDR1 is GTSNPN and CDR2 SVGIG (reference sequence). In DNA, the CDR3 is TGTGCCTGGAGTCAGAGTGCAAGAGAGACCCAGTACTTC. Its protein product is CAWSQSARETQYF.

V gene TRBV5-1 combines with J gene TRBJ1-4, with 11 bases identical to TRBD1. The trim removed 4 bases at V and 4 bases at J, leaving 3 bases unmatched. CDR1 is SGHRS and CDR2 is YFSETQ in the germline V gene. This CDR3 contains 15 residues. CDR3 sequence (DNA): TGCGCCAGCAGCAGGGGGACAGGGGGTAATGAAAAACTGTTTTTT. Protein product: CASSRGTGGNEKLFF.

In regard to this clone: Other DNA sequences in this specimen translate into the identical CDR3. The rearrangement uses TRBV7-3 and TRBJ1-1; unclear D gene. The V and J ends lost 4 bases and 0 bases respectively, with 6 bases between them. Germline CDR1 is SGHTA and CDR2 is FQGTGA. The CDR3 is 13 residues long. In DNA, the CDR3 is TGTGCCAGCAGCTCCTCAATGAACACTGAAGCTTTCTTT. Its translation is CASSSSMNTEAFF.

The CDR3 nucleotides read TGTGCCAGCAGTTACTTCCCGAACACTGAAGCTTTCTTT. This gives the protein CASSYFPNTEAFF. This sequence joins TRBV6-6 and TRBJ1-1; D gene unclear. The CDR3 consists of 13 residues. From germline, CDR1 is MNHNY and CDR2 SVGAGI (reference sequence). V was pared by 1 base and J by 1 base, with 4 bases between.

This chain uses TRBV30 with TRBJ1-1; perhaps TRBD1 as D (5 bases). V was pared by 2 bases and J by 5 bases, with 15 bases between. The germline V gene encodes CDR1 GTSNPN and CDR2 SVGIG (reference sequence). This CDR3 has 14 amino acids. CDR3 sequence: CAWSISGGATEAFF. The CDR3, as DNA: TGTGCCTGGAGTATCTCGGGAGGGGCGACTGAAGCTTTCTTT.

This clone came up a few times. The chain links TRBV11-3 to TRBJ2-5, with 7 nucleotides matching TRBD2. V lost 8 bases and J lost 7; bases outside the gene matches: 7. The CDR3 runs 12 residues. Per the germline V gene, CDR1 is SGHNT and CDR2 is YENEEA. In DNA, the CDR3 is TGTGCCAGCCATGGGCCGGGAGGGACCCAGTACTTC. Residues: CASHGPGGTQYF.

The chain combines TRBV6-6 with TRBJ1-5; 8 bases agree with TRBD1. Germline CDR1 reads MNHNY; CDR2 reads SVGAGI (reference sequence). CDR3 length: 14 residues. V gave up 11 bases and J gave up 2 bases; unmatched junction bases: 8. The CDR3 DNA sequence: TGTGCCGCCGACAGGGGACGAGGCAATCAGCCCCAGCATTTT. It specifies CAADRGRGNQPQHF.

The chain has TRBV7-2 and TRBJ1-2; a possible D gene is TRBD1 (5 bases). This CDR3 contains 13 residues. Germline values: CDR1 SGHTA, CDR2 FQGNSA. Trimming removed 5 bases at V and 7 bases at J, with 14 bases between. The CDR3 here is CASSERGKSGYTF. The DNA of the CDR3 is TGTGCCAGCAGCGAAAGGGGCAAGTCTGGCTACACCTTC.

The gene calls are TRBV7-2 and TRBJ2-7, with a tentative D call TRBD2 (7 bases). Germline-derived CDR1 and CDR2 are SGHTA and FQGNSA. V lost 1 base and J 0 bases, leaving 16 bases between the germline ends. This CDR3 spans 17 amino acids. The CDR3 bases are TGTGCCAGCAGCTTAGAATTTGTCGGGGGGCTCTCCTACGAGCAGTACTTC. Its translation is CASSLEFVGGLSYEQYF.

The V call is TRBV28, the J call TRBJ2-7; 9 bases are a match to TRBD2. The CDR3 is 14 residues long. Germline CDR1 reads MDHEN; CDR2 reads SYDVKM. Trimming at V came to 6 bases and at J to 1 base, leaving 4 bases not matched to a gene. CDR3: CASRTSGYSYEQYF. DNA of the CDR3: TGTGCCAGCAGGACTAGCGGATATTCCTACGAGCAGTACTTC.

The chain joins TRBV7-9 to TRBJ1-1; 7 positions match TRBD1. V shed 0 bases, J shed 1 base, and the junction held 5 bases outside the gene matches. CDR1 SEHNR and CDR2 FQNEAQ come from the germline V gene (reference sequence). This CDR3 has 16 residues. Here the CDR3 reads CASSLAQGDPNTEAFF. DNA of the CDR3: TGTGCCAGCAGCTTAGCCCAGGGGGATCCGAACACTGAAGCTTTCTTT.

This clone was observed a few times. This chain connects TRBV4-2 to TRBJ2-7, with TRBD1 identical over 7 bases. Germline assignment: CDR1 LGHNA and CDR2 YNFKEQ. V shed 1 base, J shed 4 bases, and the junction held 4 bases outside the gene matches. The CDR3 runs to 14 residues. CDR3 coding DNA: TGTGCCAGCAGCCAAGGAGGGGGCAAGTACGAGCAGTACTTC. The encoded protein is CASSQGGGKYEQYF.

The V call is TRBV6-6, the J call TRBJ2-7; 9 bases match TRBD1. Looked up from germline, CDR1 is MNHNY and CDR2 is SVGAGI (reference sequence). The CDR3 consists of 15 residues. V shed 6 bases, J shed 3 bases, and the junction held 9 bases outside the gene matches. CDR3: CASSVLDRGVYEQYF. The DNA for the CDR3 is TGTGCCAGCAGCGTACTGGACAGGGGCGTCTACGAGCAGTACTTC.

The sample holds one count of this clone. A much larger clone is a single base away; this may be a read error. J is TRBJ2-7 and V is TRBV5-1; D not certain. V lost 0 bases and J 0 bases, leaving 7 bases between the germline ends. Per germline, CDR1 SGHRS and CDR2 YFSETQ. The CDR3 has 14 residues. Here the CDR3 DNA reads TGCGCCAGCAGCTTGGGACGGTACTCCTACGAGCAGTACTTC. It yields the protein CASSLGRYSYEQYF.

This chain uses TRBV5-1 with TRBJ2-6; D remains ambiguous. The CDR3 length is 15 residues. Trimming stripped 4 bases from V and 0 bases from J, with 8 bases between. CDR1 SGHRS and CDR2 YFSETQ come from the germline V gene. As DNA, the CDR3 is TGCGCCAGCAGCCCGGTGGTCTCTGGGGCCAACGTCCTGACTTTC. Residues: CASSPVVSGANVLTF.

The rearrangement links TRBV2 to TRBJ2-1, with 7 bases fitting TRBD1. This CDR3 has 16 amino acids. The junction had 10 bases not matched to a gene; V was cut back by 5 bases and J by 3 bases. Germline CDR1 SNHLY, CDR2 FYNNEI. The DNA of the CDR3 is TGTGCCAGCAGTTCCGAACAGGGGATAGTCTACAATGAGCAGTTCTTC. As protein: CASSSEQGIVYNEQFF.

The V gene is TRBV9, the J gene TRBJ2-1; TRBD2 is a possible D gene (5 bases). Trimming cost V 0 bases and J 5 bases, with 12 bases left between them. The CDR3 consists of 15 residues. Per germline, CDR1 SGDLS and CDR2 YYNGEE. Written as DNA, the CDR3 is TGTGCCAGCAGCGTAGGTATGGGGAGACACAATGAGCAGTTCTTC. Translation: CASSVGMGRHNEQFF.

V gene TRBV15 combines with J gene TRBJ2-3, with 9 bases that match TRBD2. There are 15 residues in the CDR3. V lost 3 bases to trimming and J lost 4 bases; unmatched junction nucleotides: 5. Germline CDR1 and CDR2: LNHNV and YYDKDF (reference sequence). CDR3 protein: CATSSSGSRSDTQYF. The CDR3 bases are TGTGCCACCAGCAGTAGCGGGAGTAGGTCAGATACGCAGTATTTT. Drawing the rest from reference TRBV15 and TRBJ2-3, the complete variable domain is DAMVIQNPRYQVTQFGKPVTLSCSQTLNHNVMYWYQQKSSQAPKLLFHYYDKDFNNEADTPDNFQSRRPNTSFCFLDIRSPGLGDTAMYLCATSSSGSRSDTQYFGPGTRLTVL.